This TCR beta chain was identified during a study of OX40 agonist ivuxolimab in advanced cancers. A note on this clone: Antigen: not known.

The CDR3 loop spans 14 amino acids. Trimming removed 10 bases from V and 3 bases from J; junction bases left unmatched: 11. CDR1 SGHRS and CDR2 YFSETQ come from the germline V gene. Clones were read by immunoSEQ multiplex PCR, and TCRdb kept only the in-frame ones, dropping some. The sample includes about 61,000 clones, approximately 90% of them seen just once. General study points: Some patients who did not respond also had low normalized T-cell clonal expansion.

The origin of this receptor is an adult with an advanced solid tumor such as melanoma, head and neck, liver or kidney cancer. The genes are TRBV5-1 and TRBJ2-5; 8 nucleotides align to TRBD1. The specimen was CD4+ or CD8+ T cells sorted from blood, collected in a trial of the OX40 agonist ivuxolimab. This CDR3 is CASRMGQAKETQYF. The CDR3 nucleotides are TGCGCCTCTAGGATGGGACAGGCAAAAGAGACCCAGTACTTC.